The present T cell receptor (beta chain) was sequenced within a study of identical twins. One entry per CDR3 protein, called by TCRdb with MiXCR from the 5' RACE reads. Among some 500,000 distinct CDR3 sequences listed, roughly 9.9% were seen once. There are many counts of this clonotype. The antigen is unknown. Healthy Caucasians, and only they, were the donors. Overall study findings and caveats: Models predicted too little out-of-frame TCR alpha sharing in monozygotic twins.

The sample was also reused in another study, on yellow fever vaccine responses in identical twins.

The specimen sequenced was PBMCs. The sequence came from a woman under 30 in good health.

The CDR3 coding sequence is TGTGCCAGCAGAAGGGACCATAACACCGGGGAGCTGTTTTTT. This encodes CASRRDHNTGELFF. This rearrangement joins TRBV12-3 or TRBV12-4 to TRBJ2-2; D possibly uses TRBD1 or TRBD2 (5 bases each). V dropped 6 bases and J dropped 2 bases, with 10 bases sitting between them. The CDR3 is made up of 14 amino acids.